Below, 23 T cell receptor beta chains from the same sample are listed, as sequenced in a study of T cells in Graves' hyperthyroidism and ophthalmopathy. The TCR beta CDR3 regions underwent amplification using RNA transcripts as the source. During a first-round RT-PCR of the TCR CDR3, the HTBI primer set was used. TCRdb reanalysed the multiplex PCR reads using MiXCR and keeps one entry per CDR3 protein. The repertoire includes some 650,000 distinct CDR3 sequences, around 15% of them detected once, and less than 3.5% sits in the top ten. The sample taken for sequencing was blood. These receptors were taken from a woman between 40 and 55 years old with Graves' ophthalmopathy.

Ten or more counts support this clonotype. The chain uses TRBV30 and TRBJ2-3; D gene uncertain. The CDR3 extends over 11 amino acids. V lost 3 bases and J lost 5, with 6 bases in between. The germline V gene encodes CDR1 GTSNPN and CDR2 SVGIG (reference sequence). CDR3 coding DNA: TGTGCCTGGAGCGCCGTAGATACGCAGTATTTT. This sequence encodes CAWSAVDTQYF. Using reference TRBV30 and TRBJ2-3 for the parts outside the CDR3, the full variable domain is SQTIHQWPATLVQPVGSPLSLECTVEGTSNPNLYWYRQAAGRGLQLLFYSVGIGQISSEVPQNLSASRPQDRQFILSSKKLLLSDSGFYLCAWSAVDTQYFGPGTRLTVL.

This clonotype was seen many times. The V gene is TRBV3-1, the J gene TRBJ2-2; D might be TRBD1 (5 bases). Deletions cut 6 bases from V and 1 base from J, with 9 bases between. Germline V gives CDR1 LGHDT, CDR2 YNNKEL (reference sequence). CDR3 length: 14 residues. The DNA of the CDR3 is TGTGCCAGCAGTAAGGGGATGAACACCGGGGAGCTGTTTTTT. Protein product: CASSKGMNTGELFF. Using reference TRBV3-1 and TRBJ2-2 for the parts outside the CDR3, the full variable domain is DTAVSQTPKYLVTQMGNDKSIKCEQNLGHDTMYWYKQDSKKFLKIMFSYNNKELIINETVPNRFSPKSPDKAHLNLHINSLELGDSAVYFCASSKGMNTGELFFGEGSRLTVL.

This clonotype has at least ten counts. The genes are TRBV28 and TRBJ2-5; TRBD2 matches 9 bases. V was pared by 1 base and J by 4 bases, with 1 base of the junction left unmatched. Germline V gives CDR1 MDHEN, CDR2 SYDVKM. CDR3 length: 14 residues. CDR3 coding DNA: TGTGCCAGCAGTTTATTGCGGGGGGGAGAGACCCAGTACTTC. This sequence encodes CASSLLRGGETQYF.

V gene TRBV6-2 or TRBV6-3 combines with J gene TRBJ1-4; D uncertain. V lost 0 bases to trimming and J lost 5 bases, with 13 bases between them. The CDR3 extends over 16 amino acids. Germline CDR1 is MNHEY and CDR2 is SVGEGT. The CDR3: CASSYSSKDENEKLFF. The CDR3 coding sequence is TGTGCCAGCAGTTACTCGTCCAAGGACGAAAATGAAAAACTGTTTTTT.

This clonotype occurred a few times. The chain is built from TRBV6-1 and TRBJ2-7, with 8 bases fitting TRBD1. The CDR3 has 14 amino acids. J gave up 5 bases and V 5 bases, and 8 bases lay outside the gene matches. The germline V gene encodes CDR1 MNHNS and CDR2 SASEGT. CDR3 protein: CASSTGTGYNEQYF. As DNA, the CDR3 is TGTGCCAGCAGTACCGGGACAGGCTACAACGAGCAGTACTTC.

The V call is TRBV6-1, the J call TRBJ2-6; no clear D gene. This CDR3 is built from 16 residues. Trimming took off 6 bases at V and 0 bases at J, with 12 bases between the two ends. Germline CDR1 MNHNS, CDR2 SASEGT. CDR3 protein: CASRGVLGSGANVLTF. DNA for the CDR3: TGTGCCAGCAGGGGTGTCTTGGGCTCTGGGGCCAACGTCCTGACTTTC.

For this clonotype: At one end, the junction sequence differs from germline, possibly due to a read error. The CDR3 nucleotides read TGTGCCAGCTCACCGTCCAGAGCGAACACTGAAACTTTCTTT. Its protein is CASSPSRANTETFF. This sequence joins TRBV18 and TRBJ1-1; D not resolved. The CDR3 spans 14 residues. The germline gives CDR1 KGHSH, CDR2 LQKENI.

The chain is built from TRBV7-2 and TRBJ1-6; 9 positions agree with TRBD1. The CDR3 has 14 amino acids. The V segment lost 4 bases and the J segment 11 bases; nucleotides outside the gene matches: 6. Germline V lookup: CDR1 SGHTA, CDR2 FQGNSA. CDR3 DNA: TGTGCCAGCAGCTCCGGGACAGGGAGCCCACCCCTCCACTTT. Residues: CASSSGTGSPPLHF.

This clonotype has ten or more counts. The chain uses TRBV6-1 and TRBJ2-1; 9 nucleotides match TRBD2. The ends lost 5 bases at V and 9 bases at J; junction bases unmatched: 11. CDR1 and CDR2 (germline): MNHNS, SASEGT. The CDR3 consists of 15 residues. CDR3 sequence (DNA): TGTGCCAGCAGTAAAGGGACTAGCCGGGTGGGTGAGCAGTTCTTC. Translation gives CASSKGTSRVGEQFF.

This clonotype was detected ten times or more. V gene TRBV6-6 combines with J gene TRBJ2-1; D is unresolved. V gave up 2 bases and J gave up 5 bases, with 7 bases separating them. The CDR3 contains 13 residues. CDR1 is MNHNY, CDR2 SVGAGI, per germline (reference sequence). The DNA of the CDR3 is TGTGCCAGCAGTTACGTGGGGAACAATGAGCAGTTCTTC. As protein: CASSYVGNNEQFF.

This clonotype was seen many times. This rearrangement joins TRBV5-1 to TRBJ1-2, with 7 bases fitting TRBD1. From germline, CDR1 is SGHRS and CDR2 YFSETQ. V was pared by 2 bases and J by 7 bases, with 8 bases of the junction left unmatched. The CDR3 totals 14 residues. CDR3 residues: CASSFGEGAGGYTF. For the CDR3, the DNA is TGCGCCAGCAGCTTTGGGGAGGGGGCAGGTGGCTACACCTTC.

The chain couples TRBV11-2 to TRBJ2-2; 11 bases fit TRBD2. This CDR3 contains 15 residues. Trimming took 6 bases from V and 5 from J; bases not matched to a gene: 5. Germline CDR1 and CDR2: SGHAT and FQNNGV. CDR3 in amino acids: CASSKLAGETGELFF. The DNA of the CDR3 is TGTGCCAGCAGTAAACTAGCGGGAGAGACCGGGGAGCTGTTTTTT.

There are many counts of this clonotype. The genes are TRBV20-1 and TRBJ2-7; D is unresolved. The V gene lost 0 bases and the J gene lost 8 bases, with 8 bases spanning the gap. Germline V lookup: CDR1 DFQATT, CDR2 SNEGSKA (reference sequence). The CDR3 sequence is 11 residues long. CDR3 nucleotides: TGCAGTGCTAGAGATTCCGTCCAGCAGTACTTC. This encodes CSARDSVQQYF.

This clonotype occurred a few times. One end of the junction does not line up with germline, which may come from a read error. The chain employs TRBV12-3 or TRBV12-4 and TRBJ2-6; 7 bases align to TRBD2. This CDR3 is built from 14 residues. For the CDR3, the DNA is TGCGCGGCTAGCGGAGGCTCTGGGGCCAACGTCCTGACTTTC. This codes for CAASGGSGANVLTF.

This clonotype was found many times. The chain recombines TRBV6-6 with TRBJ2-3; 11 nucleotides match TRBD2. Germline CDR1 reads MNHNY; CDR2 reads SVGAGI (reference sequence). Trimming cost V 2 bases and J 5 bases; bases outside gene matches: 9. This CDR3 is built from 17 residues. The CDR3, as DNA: TGTGCCAGCAGTTACCTTATAGCGGGAGGGGGAGGAGATACGCAGTATTTT. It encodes CASSYLIAGGGGDTQYF.

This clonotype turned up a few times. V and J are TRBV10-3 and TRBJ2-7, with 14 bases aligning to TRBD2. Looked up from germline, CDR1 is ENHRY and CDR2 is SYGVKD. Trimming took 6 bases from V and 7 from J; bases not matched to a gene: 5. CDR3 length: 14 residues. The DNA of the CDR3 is TGTGCCATCAGGGGGACTAGCGGGAGCGGTGAGCAGTACTTC. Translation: CAIRGTSGSGEQYF.

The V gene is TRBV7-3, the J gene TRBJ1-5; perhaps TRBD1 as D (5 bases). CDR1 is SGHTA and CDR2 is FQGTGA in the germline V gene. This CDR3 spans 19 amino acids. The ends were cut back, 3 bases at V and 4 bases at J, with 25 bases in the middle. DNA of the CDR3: TGTGCCAGCAGCTTCCCCCCCAGCACGGAGGGGCTAGGGAATCAGCCCCAGCATTTT. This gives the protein CASSFPPSTEGLGNQPQHF. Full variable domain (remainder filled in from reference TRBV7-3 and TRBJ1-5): GAGVSQTPSNKVTEKGKYVELRCDPISGHTALYWYRQSLGQGPEFLIYFQGTGAADDSGLPNDRFFAVRPEGSVSTLKIQRTERGDSAVYLCASSFPPSTEGLGNQPQHFGDGTRLSIL.

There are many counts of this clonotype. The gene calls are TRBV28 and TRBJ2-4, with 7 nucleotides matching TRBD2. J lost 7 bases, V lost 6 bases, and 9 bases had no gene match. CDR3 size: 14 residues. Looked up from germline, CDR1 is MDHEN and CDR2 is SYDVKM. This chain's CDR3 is CASSSGRGVNIQYF. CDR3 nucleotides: TGTGCCAGCAGCTCCGGACGGGGGGTCAACATTCAGTACTTC.

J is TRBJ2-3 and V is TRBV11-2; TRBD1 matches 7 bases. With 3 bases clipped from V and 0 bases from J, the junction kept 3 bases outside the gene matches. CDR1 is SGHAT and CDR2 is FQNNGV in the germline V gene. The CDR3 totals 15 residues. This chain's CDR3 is CASSLTGYSTDTQYF. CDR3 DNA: TGTGCCAGCAGCTTGACAGGGTATAGCACAGATACGCAGTATTTT.

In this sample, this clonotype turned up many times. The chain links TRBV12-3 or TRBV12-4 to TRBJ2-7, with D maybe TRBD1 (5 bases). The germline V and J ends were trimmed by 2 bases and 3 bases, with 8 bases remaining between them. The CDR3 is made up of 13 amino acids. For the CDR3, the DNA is TGTGCCAGCAGTTTACAGGGCTACTACGAGCAGTACTTC. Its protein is CASSLQGYYEQYF.

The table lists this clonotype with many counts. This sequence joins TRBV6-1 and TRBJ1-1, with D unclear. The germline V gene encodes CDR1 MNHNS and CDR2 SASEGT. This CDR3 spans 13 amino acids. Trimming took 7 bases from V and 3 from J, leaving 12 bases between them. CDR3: CASKGLFHTEAFF. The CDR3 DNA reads TGTGCCAGCAAAGGGTTATTTCACACTGAAGCTTTCTTT.

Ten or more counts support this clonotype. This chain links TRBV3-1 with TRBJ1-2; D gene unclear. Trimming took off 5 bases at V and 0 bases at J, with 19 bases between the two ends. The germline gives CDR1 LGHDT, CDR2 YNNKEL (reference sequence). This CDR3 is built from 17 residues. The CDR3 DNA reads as TGTGCCAGCAGCTCCCGAGAGACGGAAAAGACTAACTATGGCTACACCTTC. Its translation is CASSSRETEKTNYGYTF.

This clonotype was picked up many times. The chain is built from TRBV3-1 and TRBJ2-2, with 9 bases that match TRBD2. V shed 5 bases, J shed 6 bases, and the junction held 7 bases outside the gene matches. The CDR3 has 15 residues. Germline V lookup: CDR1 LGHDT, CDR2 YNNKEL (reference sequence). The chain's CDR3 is CASSSQGLAPGELFF. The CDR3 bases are TGTGCCAGCAGCTCGCAGGGACTAGCTCCCGGGGAGCTGTTTTTT.